This TCR beta chain was observed in a study of blood T cells in healthy people across ages. Study-level information: Using template switching, researchers captured about one barcoded beta molecule for each two T cells. The study, taken as a whole, reports: Diversity estimated from one million T cells was considered an underestimate.

Concerning this clonotype itself: Its antigen is not identified.

CDR3 length: 14 residues. CDR1 and CDR2 from the germline V gene are MNHEY and SVGEGT. V was clipped by 6 bases and J by 6 bases, with 15 bases between them. Next came a second PCR, run for about 7 to 12 cycles, which used a sample-barcoded 5' primer along with a J-beta primer mix. Carrying 12 random nucleotides, a template-switch adaptor labeled each individual cDNA molecule. MiXCR was run by TCRdb on the 5' RACE reads, yielding one entry per CDR3 protein. Among around 990,000 distinct CDR3 sequences listed, 35% to 40% were seen once. The J gene is TRBJ1-5, the V gene TRBV6-2 or TRBV6-3; possible D gene TRBD1, 5 bases. The sequence was collected from a man between 18 and 35 years old in good health. The sequenced sample consisted of blood. The CDR3 DNA reads TGTGCCAGCAGCCTTAAGGGGTCAGGTCAGCCCCAGCATTTT. Protein: CASSLKGSGQPQHF.